This T cell receptor beta chain was recovered during a study of a mutant IDH1 vaccine in newly diagnosed glioma. Study summary: Treated patients were roughly 62% male, around 38% female, mean age 40.4 years. Visit V12 was conducted at week 35 as the safety follow-up. Visit V13 came later, at week 47.

Produced via immunoSEQ multiplex PCR; TCRdb's table is partial and in-frame only. The sample records 90,000 to 100,000 clones, about 90% being singletons. Trimming took 6 bases from V and 5 from J, leaving 10 bases between them. Germline loops: CDR1 SGHTA, CDR2 FQGNSA. The CDR3 is 13 amino acids. As to time point: week 47, end of study. In the vaccine, a single dose held 300 ug of the mutant IDH1 20-mer peptide, along with topical imiquimod. The patients received vaccinations eight times, in weeks 1, 3, 5, 7, 11, 15, 19 and 23. New WHO grade 3 or 4 astrocytomas that were IDH1-mutant and ATRX-lost occurred in the donors. This clone was observed once. Its matching antigen is unknown.

This clonotype was sampled from a woman aged 50 to 60 with glioma. Source: PBMCs, taken from a glioma patient whose treatment included an IDH1 peptide vaccine. The rearrangement joins TRBV7-2 to TRBJ2-2; unclear D gene. The CDR3 loop reads CASRVLGTGELFF. The CDR3 region has the DNA TGTGCCAGCAGGGTTCTTGGGACCGGGGAGCTGTTTTTT.